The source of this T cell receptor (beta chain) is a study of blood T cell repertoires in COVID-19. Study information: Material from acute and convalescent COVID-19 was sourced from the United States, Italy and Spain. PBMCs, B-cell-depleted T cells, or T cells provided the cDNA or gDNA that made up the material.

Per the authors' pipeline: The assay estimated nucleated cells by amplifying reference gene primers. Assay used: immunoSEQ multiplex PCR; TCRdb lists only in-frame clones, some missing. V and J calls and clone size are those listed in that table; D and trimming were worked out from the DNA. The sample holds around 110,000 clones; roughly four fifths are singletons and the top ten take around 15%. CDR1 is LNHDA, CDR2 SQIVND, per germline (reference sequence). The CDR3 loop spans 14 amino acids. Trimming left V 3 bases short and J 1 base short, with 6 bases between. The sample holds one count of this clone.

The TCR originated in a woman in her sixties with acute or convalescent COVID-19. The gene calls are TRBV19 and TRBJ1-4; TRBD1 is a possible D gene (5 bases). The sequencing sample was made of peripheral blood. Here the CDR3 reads CASSIGGTNEKLFF. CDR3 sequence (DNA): TGTGCCAGTAGTATCGGGGGAACTAATGAAAAACTGTTTTTT. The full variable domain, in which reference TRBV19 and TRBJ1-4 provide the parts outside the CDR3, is DGGITQSPKYLFRKEGQNVTLSCEQNLNHDAMYWYRQDPGQGLRLIYYSQIVNDFQKGDIAEGYSVSREKKESFPLTVTSAQKNPTAFYLCASSIGGTNEKLFFGSGTQLSVL.